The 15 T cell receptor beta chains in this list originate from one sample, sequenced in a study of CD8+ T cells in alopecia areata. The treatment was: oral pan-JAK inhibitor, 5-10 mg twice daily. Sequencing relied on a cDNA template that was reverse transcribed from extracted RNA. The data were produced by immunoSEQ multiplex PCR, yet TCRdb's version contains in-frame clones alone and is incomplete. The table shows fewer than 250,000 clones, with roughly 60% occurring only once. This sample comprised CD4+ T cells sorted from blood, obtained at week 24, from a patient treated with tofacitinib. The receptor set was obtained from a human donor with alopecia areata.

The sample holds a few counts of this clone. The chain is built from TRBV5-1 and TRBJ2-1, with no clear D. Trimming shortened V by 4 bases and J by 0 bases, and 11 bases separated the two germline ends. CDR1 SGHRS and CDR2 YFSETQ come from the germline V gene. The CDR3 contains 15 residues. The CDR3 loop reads CASSQIESSYNEQFF. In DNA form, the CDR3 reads TGCGCCAGCAGCCAAATTGAGAGCTCCTACAATGAGCAGTTCTTC.

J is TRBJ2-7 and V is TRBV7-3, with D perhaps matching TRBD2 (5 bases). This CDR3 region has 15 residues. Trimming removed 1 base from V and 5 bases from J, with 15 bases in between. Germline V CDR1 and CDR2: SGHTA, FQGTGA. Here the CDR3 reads CASSLNVGVGDEQYF. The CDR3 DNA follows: TGTGCCAGCAGCTTAAATGTCGGGGTCGGGGACGAGCAGTACTTC.

The CDR3 DNA reads as TGCGCCAGCAGTCAATCGGGCGGGATACAAGAGACCCAGTACTTC. Translated, it gives CASSQSGGIQETQYF. The rearrangement uses TRBV23-1 and TRBJ2-5; D is possibly TRBD2 (6 bases). TRBV23-1 is noted as an ORF with a role that remains uncertain. This CDR3 comprises 15 residues. Deletions cut 0 bases from V and 2 bases from J, with 10 bases between.

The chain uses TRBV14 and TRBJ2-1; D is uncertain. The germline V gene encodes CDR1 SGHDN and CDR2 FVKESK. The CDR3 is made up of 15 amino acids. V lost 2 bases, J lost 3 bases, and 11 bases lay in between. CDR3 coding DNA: TGTGCCAGCAGCCAATCAGGCGGCCTCTACAATGAGCAGTTCTTC. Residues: CASSQSGGLYNEQFF. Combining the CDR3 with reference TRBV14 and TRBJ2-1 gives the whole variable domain EAGVTQFPSHSVIEKGQTVTLRCDPISGHDNLYWYRRVMGKEIKFLLHFVKESKQDESGMPNNRFLAERTGGTYSTLKVQPAELEDSGVYFCASSQSGGLYNEQFFGPGTRLTVL.

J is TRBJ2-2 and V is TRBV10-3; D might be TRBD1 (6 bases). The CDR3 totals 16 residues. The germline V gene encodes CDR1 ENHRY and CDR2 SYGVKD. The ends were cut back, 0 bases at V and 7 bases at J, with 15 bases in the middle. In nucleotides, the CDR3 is TGTGCCATCAGTGAGTCGGGGGCGCCGGTTTTCGGGGAGCTGTTTTTT. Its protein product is CAISESGAPVFGELFF.

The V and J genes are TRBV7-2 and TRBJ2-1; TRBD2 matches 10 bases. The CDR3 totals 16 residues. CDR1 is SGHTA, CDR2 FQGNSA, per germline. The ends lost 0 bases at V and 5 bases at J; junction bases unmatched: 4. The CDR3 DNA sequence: TGTGCCAGCAGCTTAGCTGGGACTAGCGCACACAATGAGCAGTTCTTC. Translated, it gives CASSLAGTSAHNEQFF.

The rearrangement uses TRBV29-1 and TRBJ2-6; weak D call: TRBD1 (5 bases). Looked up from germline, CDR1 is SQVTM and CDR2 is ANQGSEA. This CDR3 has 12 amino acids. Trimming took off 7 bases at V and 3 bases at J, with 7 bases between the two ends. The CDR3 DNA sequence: TGCAGCGCGGACATTGGGGCCAACGTCCTGACTTTC. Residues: CSADIGANVLTF. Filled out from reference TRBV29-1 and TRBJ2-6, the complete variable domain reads SAVISQKPSRDICQRGTSLTIQCQVDSQVTMMFWYRQQPGQSLTLIATANQGSEATYESGFVIDKFPISRPNLTFSTLTVSNMSPEDSSIYLCSADIGANVLTFGAGSRLTVL.

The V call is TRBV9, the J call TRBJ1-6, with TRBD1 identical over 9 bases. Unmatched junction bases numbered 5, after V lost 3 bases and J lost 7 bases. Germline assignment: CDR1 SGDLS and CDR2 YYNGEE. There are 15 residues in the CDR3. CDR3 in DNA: TGTGCCAGCAGCGGGGGACAGGGTAAGAATTCACCCCTCCACTTT. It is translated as CASSGGQGKNSPLHF.

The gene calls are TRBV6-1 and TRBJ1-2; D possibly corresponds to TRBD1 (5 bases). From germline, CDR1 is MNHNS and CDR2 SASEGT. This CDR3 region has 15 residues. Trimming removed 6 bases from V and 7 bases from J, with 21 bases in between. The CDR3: CASSDGTPQVGGYTF. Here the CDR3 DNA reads TGTGCCAGCAGCGACGGGACTCCCCAAGTCGGTGGCTACACCTTC.

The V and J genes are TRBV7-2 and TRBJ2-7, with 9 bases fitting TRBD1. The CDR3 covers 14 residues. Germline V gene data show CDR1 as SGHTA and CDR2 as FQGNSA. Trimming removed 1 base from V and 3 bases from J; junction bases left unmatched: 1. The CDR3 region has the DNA TGTGCCAGCAGCTTAGGACAGGGGGTCTACGAGCAGTACTTC. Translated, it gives CASSLGQGVYEQYF.

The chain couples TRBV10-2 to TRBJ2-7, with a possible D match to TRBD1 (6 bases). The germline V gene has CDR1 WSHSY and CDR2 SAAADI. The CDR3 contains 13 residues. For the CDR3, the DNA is TGCGCAGGACTCCGGGACAACTCCTACGAGCAGTACTTC. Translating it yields CAGLRDNSYEQYF.

The CDR3 DNA reads TGTGCCAGCAGCTCCGGACAGGGTAACACTGAAGCTTTCTTT. This sequence encodes CASSSGQGNTEAFF. V and J are TRBV11-2 and TRBJ1-1, with 8 bases aligning to TRBD1. CDR3 length: 14 residues. V shed 4 bases and J 2 bases; nucleotides not matched to a gene: 3. Per germline, CDR1 SGHAT and CDR2 FQNNGV.

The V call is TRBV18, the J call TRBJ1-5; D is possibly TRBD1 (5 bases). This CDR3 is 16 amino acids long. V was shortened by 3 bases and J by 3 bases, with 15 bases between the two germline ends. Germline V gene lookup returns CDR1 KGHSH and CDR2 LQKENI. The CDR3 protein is CASSPGAGRINQPQHF. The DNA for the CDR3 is TGTGCCAGCTCACCGGGCGCAGGGAGGATCAATCAGCCCCAGCATTTT.

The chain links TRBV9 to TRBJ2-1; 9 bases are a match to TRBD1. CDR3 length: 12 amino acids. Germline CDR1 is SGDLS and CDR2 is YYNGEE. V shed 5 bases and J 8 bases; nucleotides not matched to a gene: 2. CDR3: CASRRTGDEQFF. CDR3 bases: TGTGCCAGCAGGAGGACAGGGGATGAGCAGTTCTTC. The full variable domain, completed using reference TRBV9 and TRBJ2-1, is DSGVTQTPKHLITATGQRVTLRCSPRSGDLSVYWYQQSLDQGLQFLIQYYNGEERAKGNILERFSAQQFPDLHSELNLSSLELGDSALYFCASRRTGDEQFFGPGTRLTVL.

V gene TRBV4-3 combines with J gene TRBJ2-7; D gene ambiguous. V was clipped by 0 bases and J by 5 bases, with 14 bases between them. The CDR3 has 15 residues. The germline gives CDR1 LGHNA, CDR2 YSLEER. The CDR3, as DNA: TGCGCCAGCAGCCAAGATTGGCTTACCGCAGACGAGCAGTACTTC. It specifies CASSQDWLTADEQYF.